The next 17 T cell receptor beta chains were all read from a single sample in a study of blood T cell repertoires in COVID-19. This table comes from immunoSEQ multiplex PCR, and its TCRdb copy is limited to in-frame clones, with some not included. The sample consists of about 250,000 clones, around 81% of them appearing once. Material for sequencing was peripheral blood. Receptors originate from a woman in her sixties with active or convalescent COVID-19.

This clone was seen more than once but under ten times. The chain has TRBV20-1 and TRBJ2-1; 8 bases are shared with TRBD1. CDR3 length equals 15 residues. The junction had 5 bases not matched to a gene; V was cut back by 3 bases and J by 1 base. CDR1 DFQATT and CDR2 SNEGSKA come from the germline V gene (reference sequence). This chain's CDR3 is CSASLDRVSYNEQFF. The CDR3 coding sequence is TGCAGTGCTAGTTTGGACAGGGTGTCCTACAATGAGCAGTTCTTC.

This sequence joins TRBV5-1 and TRBJ2-5; 8 positions agree with TRBD2. The germline gives CDR1 SGHRS, CDR2 YFSETQ. The trim removed 1 base at V and 5 bases at J, leaving 10 bases unmatched. The CDR3 extends over 16 amino acids. The DNA of the CDR3 is TGCGCCAGCAGCTTGAGCGCCAGCGGGGGAGTGGAGACCCAGTACTTC. Residues: CASSLSASGGVETQYF.

The chain carries TRBV27 and TRBJ2-1; TRBD2 aligns across 8 bases. V was pared by 6 bases and J by 10 bases, with 11 bases of the junction left unmatched. The CDR3 runs 14 residues. The germline gives CDR1 MNHEY, CDR2 SMNVEV (reference sequence). Here the CDR3 reads CASRPGGFAKEQFF. The CDR3 DNA sequence: TGTGCCAGCAGGCCGGGGGGGTTTGCAAAAGAGCAGTTCTTC.

V gene TRBV29-1 combines with J gene TRBJ2-7; weak D call: TRBD2 (6 bases). The V end lost 1 base, the J end lost 4 bases, and 8 bases lay between the germline ends. CDR3 size: 12 residues. Germline-derived CDR1 and CDR2 are SQVTM and ANQGSEA. CDR3 sequence (DNA): TGCAGCGTTGAAGCCGCGGGGTACGAGCAGTACTTC. Its translation: CSVEAAGYEQYF.

This chain connects TRBV7-2 to TRBJ2-3; TRBD2 aligns across 11 bases. V lost 5 bases, J lost 8 bases, and 12 bases stayed unmatched. This CDR3 is built from 16 residues. In germline, CDR1 is SGHTA, CDR2 FQGNSA. The CDR3 loop reads CASSPRTSGPGGTQYF. CDR3 in DNA: TGTGCCAGCAGCCCTCGGACTAGCGGGCCAGGTGGTACGCAGTATTTT.

The genes are TRBV29-1 and TRBJ1-2; TRBD1 agrees at 7 bases. Germline V gives CDR1 SQVTM, CDR2 ANQGSEA. V was clipped by 5 bases and J by 6 bases; unmatched bases: 9. The CDR3 is 13 residues long. The CDR3 is CSVRWTGTDGYTF. CDR3 DNA sequence: TGCAGCGTTCGATGGACCGGGACAGATGGCTACACCTTC.

The V call is TRBV5-4, the J call TRBJ1-1; D unresolved. CDR1 and CDR2 (germline): SGHNT, YYREEE (reference sequence). V was pared by 0 bases and J by 10 bases, with 13 bases between. The CDR3 contains 13 residues. The DNA for the CDR3 is TGTGCCAGCAGCTTGGCCCGGAGGAAGGGAGCTTTCTTT. Its protein is CASSLARRKGAFF.

J is TRBJ2-7 and V is TRBV2; D gene unclear. Per germline, CDR1 SNHLY and CDR2 FYNNEI. The CDR3 consists of 12 residues. V was shortened by 7 bases and J by 0 bases, with 7 bases between the two germline ends. This CDR3 is CASKVSSYEQYV. CDR3 coding DNA: TGTGCCAGCAAAGTCAGCTCCTACGAGCAGTACGTC.

The chain links TRBV28 to TRBJ2-1; 7 bases match TRBD1. The V gene end was trimmed by 6 bases and the J gene end by 7 bases; junction bases not matched to a gene: 6. CDR1 is MDHEN and CDR2 is SYDVKM in the germline V gene. The CDR3 totals 13 residues. CDR3 sequence (DNA): TGTGCCAGCAGAAAGACAGGGTCTAATGAGCAGTTCTTC. Translation gives CASRKTGSNEQFF.

The V call is TRBV12-3 or TRBV12-4, the J call TRBJ2-2, with D perhaps TRBD2 (5 bases). The CDR3 totals 13 residues. Trimming pared 7 bases from V and 4 bases from J, leaving 10 bases between. The CDR3 coding sequence is TGTGCCAGCACCAGCGGATCCACCGGGGAGCTGTTTTTT. It translates to CASTSGSTGELFF.

V gene TRBV5-6 combines with J gene TRBJ2-1; the match to TRBD2 covers 7 bases. CDR3 length equals 18 residues. The ends lost 0 bases at V and 5 bases at J; junction bases unmatched: 14. CDR1 and CDR2 (germline): SGHDT, YYEEEE. The CDR3 DNA reads TGTGCCAGCAGCTTGGGGCTAGCGGAAAATGCAATTGACAATGAGCAGTTCTTC. The encoded protein is CASSLGLAENAIDNEQFF.

This chain joins TRBV29-1 and TRBJ1-1; 8 nucleotides line up with TRBD1. Trimming at V came to 4 bases and at J to 0 bases, leaving 4 bases not matched to a gene. The CDR3 has 14 residues. The germline gives CDR1 SQVTM, CDR2 ANQGSEA. DNA for the CDR3: TGCAGCGTTGGGGCAGGGGGCCTGAACACTGAAGCTTTCTTT. This gives the protein CSVGAGGLNTEAFF.

CDR3 sequence: CASSRGTGEREQFF. CDR3 nucleotides: TGCGCCAGCAGCCGAGGGACAGGGGAGAGGGAGCAGTTCTTC. V is TRBV4-1 and J is TRBJ2-1; 10 nucleotides align to TRBD1. Looked up from germline, CDR1 is MGHRA and CDR2 is YSYEKL. The CDR3 spans 14 residues. V gave up 4 bases and J gave up 10 bases; unmatched junction bases: 7.

This rearrangement joins TRBV11-2 to TRBJ2-7, with D hard to call. Trimming pared 4 bases from V and 2 bases from J, leaving 12 bases between. Germline CDR1 and CDR2: SGHAT and FQNNGV. This CDR3 has 14 residues. The CDR3, as DNA: TGTGCCAGCAGCTCCGATACACCCCCCTACGAGCAGTACGTC. Translating it yields CASSSDTPPYEQYV.

The chain couples TRBV5-1 to TRBJ2-1, with D unclear. CDR1 SGHRS and CDR2 YFSETQ come from the germline V gene. Trimming cost V 1 base and J 4 bases, with 15 bases left between them. The CDR3 sequence is 16 residues long. The CDR3 reads CASSLNAWALYNEQFF. The CDR3 DNA reads TGCGCCAGCAGCTTGAACGCCTGGGCGTTATACAATGAGCAGTTCTTC.

The chain's CDR3 is CASSPPFGGSEKRYNEQFF. As DNA, the CDR3 is TGTGCCAGCTCACCACCGTTCGGCGGGAGTGAGAAGAGGTACAATGAGCAGTTCTTC. The chain couples TRBV18 to TRBJ2-1; 7 bases are shared with TRBD2. Germline loops: CDR1 KGHSH, CDR2 LQKENI. This CDR3 is 19 amino acids long. Trimming removed 0 bases from V and 4 bases from J; junction bases left unmatched: 15.

This sequence joins TRBV18 and TRBJ2-4; 9 bases agree with TRBD2. The CDR3 totals 16 residues. The germline gives CDR1 KGHSH, CDR2 LQKENI. The J segment lost 4 bases and the V segment lost 2 bases, leaving 6 bases of the junction unmatched. The CDR3 nucleotides read TGTGCCAGCTCACCATACATAGCGGGGGCTAAAAACATTCAGTACTTC. Its protein is CASSPYIAGAKNIQYF.